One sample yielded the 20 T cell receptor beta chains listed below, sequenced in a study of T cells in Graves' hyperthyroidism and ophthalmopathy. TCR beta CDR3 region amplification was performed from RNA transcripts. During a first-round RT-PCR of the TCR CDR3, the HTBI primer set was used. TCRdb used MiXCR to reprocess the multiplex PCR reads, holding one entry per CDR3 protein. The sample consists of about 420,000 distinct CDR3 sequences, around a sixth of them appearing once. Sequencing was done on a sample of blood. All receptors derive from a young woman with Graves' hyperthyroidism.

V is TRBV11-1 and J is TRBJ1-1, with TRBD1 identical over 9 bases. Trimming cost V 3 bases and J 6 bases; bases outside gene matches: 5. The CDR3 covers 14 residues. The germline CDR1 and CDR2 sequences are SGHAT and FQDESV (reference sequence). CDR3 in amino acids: CASSLRDRDAEAFF. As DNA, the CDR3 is TGTGCCAGCAGCTTGAGGGACAGGGACGCTGAAGCTTTCTTT.

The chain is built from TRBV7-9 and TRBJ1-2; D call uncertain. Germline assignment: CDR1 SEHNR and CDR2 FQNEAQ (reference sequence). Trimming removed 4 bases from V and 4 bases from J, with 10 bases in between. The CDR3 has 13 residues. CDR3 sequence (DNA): TGTGCCAGCAGCTCCGGTCGTAGCTATGGCTACACCTTC. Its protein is CASSSGRSYGYTF.

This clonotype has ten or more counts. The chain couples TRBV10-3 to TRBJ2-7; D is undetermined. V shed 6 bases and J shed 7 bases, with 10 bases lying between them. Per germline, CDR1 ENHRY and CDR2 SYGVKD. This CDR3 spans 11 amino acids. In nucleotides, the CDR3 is TGTGCCATCAGCCCTAGTCGTGAGCAGTACTTC. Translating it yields CAISPSREQYF.

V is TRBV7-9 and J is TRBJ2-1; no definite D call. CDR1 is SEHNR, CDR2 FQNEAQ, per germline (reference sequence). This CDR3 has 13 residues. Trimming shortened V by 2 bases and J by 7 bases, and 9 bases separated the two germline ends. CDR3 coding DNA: TGTGCCAGCAGCTTAAGTTCCCGTAATGAGCAGTTCTTC. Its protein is CASSLSSRNEQFF.

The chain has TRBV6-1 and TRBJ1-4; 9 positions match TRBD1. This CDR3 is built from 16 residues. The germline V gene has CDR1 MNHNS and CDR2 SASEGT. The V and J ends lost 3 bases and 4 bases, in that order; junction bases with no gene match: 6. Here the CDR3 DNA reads TGTGCCAGCAGTGAGGGACAGGGCGGAGGTAATGAAAAACTGTTTTTT. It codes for CASSEGQGGGNEKLFF.

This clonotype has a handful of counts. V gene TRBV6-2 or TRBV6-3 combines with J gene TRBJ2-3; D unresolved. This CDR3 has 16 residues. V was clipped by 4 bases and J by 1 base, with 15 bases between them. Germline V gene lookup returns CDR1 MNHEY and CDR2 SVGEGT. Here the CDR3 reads CASSSSASLGTDTQYF. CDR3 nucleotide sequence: TGTGCCAGCAGTTCATCGGCTAGTCTTGGCACAGATACGCAGTATTTT.

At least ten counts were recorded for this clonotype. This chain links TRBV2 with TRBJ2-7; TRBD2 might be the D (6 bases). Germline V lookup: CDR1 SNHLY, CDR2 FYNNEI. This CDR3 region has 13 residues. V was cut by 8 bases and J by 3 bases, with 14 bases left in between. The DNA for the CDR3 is TGTGCCAGCGGTAAGGGACTGGGCTACGAGCAGTACTTC. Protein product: CASGKGLGYEQYF.

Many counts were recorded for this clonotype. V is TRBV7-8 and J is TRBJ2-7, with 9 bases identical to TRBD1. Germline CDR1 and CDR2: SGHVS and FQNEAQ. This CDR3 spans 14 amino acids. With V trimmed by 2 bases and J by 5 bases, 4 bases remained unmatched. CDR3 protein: CASSLQQGAHEQYF. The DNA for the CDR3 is TGTGCCAGCAGCTTACAACAGGGGGCCCACGAGCAGTACTTC.

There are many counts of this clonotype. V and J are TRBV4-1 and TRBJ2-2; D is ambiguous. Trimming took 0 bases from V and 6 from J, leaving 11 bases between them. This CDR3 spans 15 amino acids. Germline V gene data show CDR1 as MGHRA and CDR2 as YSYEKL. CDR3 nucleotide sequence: TGCGCCAGCAGCCAAGATCCTAGGGTGTCCGGGGAGCTGTTTTTT. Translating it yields CASSQDPRVSGELFF.

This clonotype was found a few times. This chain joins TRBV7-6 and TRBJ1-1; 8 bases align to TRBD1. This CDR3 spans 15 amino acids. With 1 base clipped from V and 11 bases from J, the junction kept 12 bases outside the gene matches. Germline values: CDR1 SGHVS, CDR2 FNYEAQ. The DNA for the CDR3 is TGTGCCAGCAGCTTAGGGTCCAGGGGGCGCGGTGATGCTTTCTTT. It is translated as CASSLGSRGRGDAFF.

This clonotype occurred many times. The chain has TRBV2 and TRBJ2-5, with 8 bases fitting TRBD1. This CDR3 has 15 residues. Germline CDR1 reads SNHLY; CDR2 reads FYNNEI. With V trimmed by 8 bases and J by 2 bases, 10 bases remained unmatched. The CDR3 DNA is TGTGCCAGCGCATCGGACAGGGTGGGGCAAGAGACCCAGTACTTC. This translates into CASASDRVGQETQYF.

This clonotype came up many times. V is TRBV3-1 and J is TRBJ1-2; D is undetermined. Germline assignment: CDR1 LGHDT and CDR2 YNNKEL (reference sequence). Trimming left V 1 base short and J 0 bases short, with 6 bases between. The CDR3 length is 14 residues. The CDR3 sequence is CASSQAGSNYGYTF. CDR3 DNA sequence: TGTGCCAGCAGCCAAGCAGGATCTAACTATGGCTACACCTTC.

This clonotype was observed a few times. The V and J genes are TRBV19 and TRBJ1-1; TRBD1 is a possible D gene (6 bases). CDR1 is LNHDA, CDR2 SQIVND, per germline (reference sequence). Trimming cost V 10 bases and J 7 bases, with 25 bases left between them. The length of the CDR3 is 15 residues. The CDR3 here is CATTNTGRKFHEAFF. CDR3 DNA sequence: TGTGCCACAACCAATACAGGGAGAAAGTTCCATGAAGCTTTCTTT.

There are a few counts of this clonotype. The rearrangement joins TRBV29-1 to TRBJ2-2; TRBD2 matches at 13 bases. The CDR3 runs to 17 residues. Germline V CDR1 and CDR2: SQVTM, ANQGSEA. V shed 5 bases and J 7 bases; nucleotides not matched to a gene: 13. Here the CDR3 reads CSVTGTSGTRLVGELFF. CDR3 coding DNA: TGCAGCGTTACCGGGACTAGCGGGACCCGGTTAGTCGGGGAGCTGTTTTTT.

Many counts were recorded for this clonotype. CDR3 protein: CASSYPGHGYEQYF. The CDR3 coding sequence is TGTGCCAGCAGTTACCCTGGACACGGCTACGAGCAGTACTTC. This sequence joins TRBV6-2 or TRBV6-3 and TRBJ2-7, with D possibly TRBD1 on 5 matching bases. Germline CDR1 reads MNHEY; CDR2 reads SVGEGT. Trimming took 2 bases from V and 3 from J, leaving 11 bases between them. CDR3 length: 14 residues.

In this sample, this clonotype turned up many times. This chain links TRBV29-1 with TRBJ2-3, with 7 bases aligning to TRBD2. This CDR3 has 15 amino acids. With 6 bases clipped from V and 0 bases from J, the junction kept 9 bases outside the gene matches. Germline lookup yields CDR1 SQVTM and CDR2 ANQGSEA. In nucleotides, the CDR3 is TGCAGCGTCGTCCGCGGGGGATCTAGCACAGATACGCAGTATTTT. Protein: CSVVRGGSSTDTQYF.

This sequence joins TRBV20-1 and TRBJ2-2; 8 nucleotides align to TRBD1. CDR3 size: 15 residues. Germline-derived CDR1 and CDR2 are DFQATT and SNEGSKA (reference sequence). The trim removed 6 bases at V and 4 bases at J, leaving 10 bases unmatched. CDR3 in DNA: TGCAGTGCCTACGGACAGGGAGGTTTCACCGGGGAGCTGTTTTTT. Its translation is CSAYGQGGFTGELFF.

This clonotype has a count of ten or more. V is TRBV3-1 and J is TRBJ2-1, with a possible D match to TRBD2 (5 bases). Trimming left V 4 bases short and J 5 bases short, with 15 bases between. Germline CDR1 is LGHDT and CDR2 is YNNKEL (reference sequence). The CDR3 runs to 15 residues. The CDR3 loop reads CASSLHPGSNNEQFF. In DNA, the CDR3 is TGTGCCAGCAGCCTTCACCCGGGATCCAACAATGAGCAGTTCTTC.

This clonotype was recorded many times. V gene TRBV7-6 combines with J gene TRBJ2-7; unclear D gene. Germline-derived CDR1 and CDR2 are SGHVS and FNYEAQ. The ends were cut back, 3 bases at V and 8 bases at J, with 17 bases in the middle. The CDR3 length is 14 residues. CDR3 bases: TGTGCCAGCAGCTTTACCGGGTCCTCCGGGCAGCAGTACTTC. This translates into CASSFTGSSGQQYF. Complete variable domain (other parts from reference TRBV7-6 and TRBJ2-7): GAGVSQSPRYKVTKRGQDVALRCDPISGHVSLYWYRQALGQGPEFLTYFNYEAQQDKSGLPNDRFSAERPEGSISTLTIQRTEQRDSAMYRCASSFTGSSGQQYFGPGTRLTVT.

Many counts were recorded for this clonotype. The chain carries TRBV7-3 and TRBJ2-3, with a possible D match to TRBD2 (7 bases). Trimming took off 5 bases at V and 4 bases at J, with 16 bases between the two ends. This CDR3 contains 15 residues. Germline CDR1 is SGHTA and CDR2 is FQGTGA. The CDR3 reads CASSNVGGPADTQYF. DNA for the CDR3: TGTGCCAGCAGCAACGTCGGGGGGCCGGCAGATACGCAGTATTTT.